What follows is one T cell receptor beta chain and its context. The data were produced by immunoSEQ multiplex PCR, yet TCRdb's version contains in-frame clones alone and is incomplete. The sample records roughly 120,000 clones, approximately 87% being singletons. Germline V gene sequence: CDR1 MRHNA, CDR2 SNTAGT. This CDR3 has 13 amino acids. V shed 4 bases and J shed 5 bases, with 12 bases lying between them. This sample stems from a study of T cell responses to AZD1222 COVID-19 vaccine. The sample here was peripheral blood, taken 28 days after the second AZD1222 dose. The chain is built from TRBV6-4 and TRBJ2-7; the D is unclear. This clonotype was obtained from an adult who received the AZD1222 COVID-19 vaccine. The CDR3 spells CASSGRPGDEQYF. The CDR3 DNA reads TGTGCCAGCAGTGGCAGGCCTGGGGACGAGCAGTACTTC.